A selection of T cell receptor beta chains follows, all from one sample in a study of type 1 regulatory T cells. TCRdb re-called the reads with MiXCR, one entry per CDR3 protein. This sample yields over 90,000 distinct CDR3 sequences, of which roughly 31% are seen a single time; 2.2% belongs to the top ten. Sequencing used CD4+ T cells, either the whole sample or a sorted fraction (not recorded which). These TCRs come from a human donor in good health. Each CDR3 is given with its conserved first and last residue. The D gene is left open where the match is weak. Some rows mark clone size as missing; the rest say once, few, many or name a class of expanded clone.

V gene	J gene	clone size	D gene	CDR3 DNA	CDR3 protein
TRBV19	TRBJ2-7	NA	NA	TGTGCCAGTAGTTCCCAGCCCAGCTCCTACGAGCAGTACTTC	CASSSQPSSYEQYF
TRBV6-2/TRBV6-3	TRBJ2-2	NA	TRBD2	TGTGCCAGCAGTCGAAGAAGCGGGAGTGGCACCGGGGAGCTGTTTTTT	CASSRRSGSGTGELFF
TRBV6-2/TRBV6-3	TRBJ2-7	NA	TRBD1	TGTGCCAGCCGGGACAGCTACCTCTCCTACGAGCAGTACTTC	CASRDSYLSYEQYF
TRBV7-6	TRBJ2-5	few	NA	TGTGCCAGCAGCACGTCAGGCCTGGGACAAGAGACCCAGTACTTC	CASSTSGLGQETQYF
TRBV21-1	TRBJ1-3	many	NA	NA	CASSKVGAGTAKDVSGNTIYF
TRBV12-3/TRBV12-4	TRBJ2-1	NA	TRBD2	TGTGCCAGCAGTCCCCAACACGGGACTAGCGGGAGATCGTACGGTGAGCAGTTCTTC	CASSPQHGTSGRSYGEQFF
TRBV24-1	TRBJ2-7	NA	TRBD2	TGTGCCACCAGTGATAGTAGCGGGAGCTCCTACGAGCAGTACTTC	CATSDSSGSSYEQYF
TRBV4-3	TRBJ2-7	few	NA	TGCGCCAGCAGCCGGAAAGCAGGGGTTCACGAGCAGTACTTC	CASSRKAGVHEQYF
TRBV4-1	TRBJ1-2	NA	NA	TGCGCCAGCAGCCATAAAGGACCGGGGACGGGCTACACCTTC	CASSHKGPGTGYTF
TRBV10-2	TRBJ1-2	few	NA	TGCGCCAGCAGTGTATCGGGCTATGGCTACACCTTC	CASSVSGYGYTF
TRBV19	TRBJ1-1	few	NA	TGTGCCAGAGACAGAACGGGCACTGAAGCTTTCTTT	CARDRTGTEAFF
TRBV18	TRBJ2-7	few	TRBD1	TGTGCCAGCTCACCAGGGGGACAGGGGCCCTTTGGGAGGAACGAGCAGTACTTC	CASSPGGQGPFGRNEQYF
TRBV27	TRBJ2-7	few	TRBD1	TGTGCCAGCCGTGGGCCGGGACAGGGGGCGGAAGAGCAGTACTTC	CASRGPGQGAEEQYF
TRBV29-1	TRBJ2-3	NA	NA	TGCAGCGTTGAAGATTTAGCGGCCTATAGCACAGATACGCAGTATTTT	CSVEDLAAYSTDTQYF